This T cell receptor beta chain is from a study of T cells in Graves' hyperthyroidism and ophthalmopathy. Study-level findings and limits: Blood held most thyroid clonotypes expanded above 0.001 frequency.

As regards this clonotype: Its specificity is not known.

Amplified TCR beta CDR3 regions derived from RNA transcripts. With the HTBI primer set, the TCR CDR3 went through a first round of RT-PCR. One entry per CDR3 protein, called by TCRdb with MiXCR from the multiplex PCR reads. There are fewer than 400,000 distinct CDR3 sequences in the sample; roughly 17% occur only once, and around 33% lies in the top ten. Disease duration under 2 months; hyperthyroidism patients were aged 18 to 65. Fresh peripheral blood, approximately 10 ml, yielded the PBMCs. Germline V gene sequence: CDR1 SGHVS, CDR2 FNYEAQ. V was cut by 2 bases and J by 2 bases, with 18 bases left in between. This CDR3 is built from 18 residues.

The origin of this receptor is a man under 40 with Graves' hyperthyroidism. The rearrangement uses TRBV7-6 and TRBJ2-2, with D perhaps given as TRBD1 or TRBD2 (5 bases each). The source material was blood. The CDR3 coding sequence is TGTGCCAGCAGCTTACCGTCCGGGACCCTCGATAACACCGGGGAGCTGTTTTTT. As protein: CASSLPSGTLDNTGELFF.